The next 30 T cell receptor beta chains were all read from a single sample in a study of regulatory T cells in long-lasting Graves disease (dated by TCRdb to the early 2020s). Interpreted using the paper, the time point label stands for: newly diagnosed GD, antithyroid drugs for less than 3 months. RNA was extracted from PBMCs in TRIzol for both TCR sequencing and RNA sequencing. Preparation of the library involved multiplex PCR. The run used an Illumina HiSeq 4000. CDR3 regions were amplified by Arm-PCR with iRepertoire HTBI primers to construct TCR beta libraries. TCRdb handled the public reads itself, with Q25 trimming in fastp and clone calling in MiXCR, and kept productive beta chains. Each record represents a unique CDR3 protein, reported with the most common genes and DNA among its rows. This sample has about 620,000 distinct CDR3 sequences in its table, and 16% of those were observed once. The ten largest clonotypes hold around a sixth of the sample.

Separately, the same data were catalogued under a study of T cells in Graves' hyperthyroidism and ophthalmopathy.

The specimen was peripheral blood mononuclear cells (PBMCs), collected at new diagnosis, from a patient treated with antithyroid drugs. These receptors all stem from a woman aged 25-40 years with Graves disease. Donor details come from another sample of the same person, matched by shared clones.

V gene TRBV25-1 combines with J gene TRBJ2-7, with D possibly matching TRBD2 (6 bases). This CDR3 contains 15 residues. CDR1 and CDR2 from the germline V gene are MGHDK and SYGVNS. Trimming pared 4 bases from V and 4 bases from J, leaving 17 bases between. This CDR3 reads CASSVAGGGLYEQYF. The CDR3 DNA reads as TGTGCCAGCAGTGTAGCCGGGGGAGGTCTGTACGAGCAGTACTTC.

This clonotype came up a few times. This chain uses TRBV5-6 with TRBJ2-1; no definite D call. This CDR3 is 14 amino acids long. V was cut by 2 bases and J by 4 bases, with 10 bases left in between. Germline V gene data show CDR1 as SGHDT and CDR2 as YYEEEE. The CDR3 DNA follows: TGTGCCAGCAGCTTCGGCCCACTTTACAATGAGCAGTTCTTC. It translates to CASSFGPLYNEQFF.

To note about this clonotype: With a much larger clone just one base away, this may be a read error. The CDR3 does not close with the conserved phenylalanine or tryptophan, likely indicating a read error. V gene TRBV7-9 combines with J gene TRBJ1-2; tentative D call: TRBD1 (5 bases). There are 13 residues in the CDR3. The germline V and J ends were trimmed by 10 bases and 4 bases, with 16 bases remaining between them. Per the germline V gene, CDR1 is SEHNR and CDR2 is FQNEAQ (reference sequence). CDR3 coding DNA: TGTGCCAAGCCCCGGGACCTCCTCTATGGCTACACCCTC. This sequence encodes CAKPRDLLYGYTL.

The CDR3 region has the DNA TGTGCCACCAGTGACCGGACAGGGACTGGGGCCAACGTCCTGACTTTC. Amino acid sequence: CATSDRTGTGANVLTF. The chain uses TRBV24-1 and TRBJ2-6; 8 bases agree with TRBD1. The V gene end was trimmed by 4 bases and the J gene end by 2 bases; junction bases not matched to a gene: 3. This CDR3 is built from 16 residues. Germline CDR1 KGHDR, CDR2 SFDVKD.

This clonotype was recorded at least ten times. The genes are TRBV5-1 and TRBJ2-3, with TRBD1 matching over 8 bases. The junction had 6 bases not matched to a gene; V was cut back by 2 bases and J by 1 base. The CDR3 is made up of 16 amino acids. Germline CDR1 reads SGHRS; CDR2 reads YFSETQ. For the CDR3, the DNA is TGCGCCAGCAGCTTACTTGGGACAGGAGGCACAGATACGCAGTATTTT. Protein sequence: CASSLLGTGGTDTQYF.

Points on this clonotype: With a much larger clone just one base away, this may be a read error. CDR3 sequence: CASRVRRGTNTEALF. CDR3 DNA sequence: TGTGCCAGCAGGGTCCGTAGGGGGACCAACACTGAAGCTCTCTTT. The V call is TRBV6-2 or TRBV6-3, the J call TRBJ1-1, with a weak D call TRBD1 (6 bases). Germline CDR1 and CDR2: MNHEY and SVGEGT. CDR3 length equals 15 residues.

Note on this clonotype: This could be a read error, since a much larger clone is one nucleotide away. V and J are TRBV28 and TRBJ2-4; TRBD2 matches at 8 bases. V gave up 10 bases and J gave up 0 bases; unmatched junction bases: 5. The germline CDR1 and CDR2 sequences are MDHEN and SYDVKM. This CDR3 spans 14 amino acids. CDR3 protein: CATVAGLAKNIQYF. The CDR3 nucleotides are TGTGCCACAGTAGCGGGACTAGCCAAAAACATTCAGTACTTC.

This clonotype was picked up many times. The chain employs TRBV5-1 and TRBJ2-5; a possible D gene is TRBD1 (6 bases). V was shortened by 3 bases and J by 0 bases, with 12 bases between the two germline ends. There are 15 residues in the CDR3. The germline V gene has CDR1 SGHRS and CDR2 YFSETQ. The CDR3 bases are TGCGCCAGCAGCTACGGACAGCTGAACCAAGAGACCCAGTACTTC. Translation: CASSYGQLNQETQYF.

This clonotype was recorded once. A much larger clone lies a single base off, so this may be a read error. CDR3 amino acids: CASSLNKGWETQYF. The CDR3 nucleotides read TGTGCCAGCAGCTTAAACAAGGGTTGGGAGACCCAGTACTTC. The chain uses TRBV11-2 and TRBJ2-7; D gene ambiguous. With the DNA end fitting TRBJ2-5 better, the J assignment may be wrong. The CDR3 spans 14 residues. Looked up from germline, CDR1 is SGHAT and CDR2 is FQNNGV.

Only a few counts were recorded for this clonotype. The chain uses TRBV29-1 and TRBJ2-5; 8 bases agree with TRBD2. Germline lookup yields CDR1 SQVTM and CDR2 ANQGSEA. V gave up 7 bases and J gave up 4 bases; unmatched junction bases: 5. The CDR3 loop spans 12 amino acids. The DNA for the CDR3 is TGCAGCGCCGGGGGGGGGGGAGAGACCCAGTACTTC. This codes for CSAGGGGETQYF.

This clonotype occurred a few times. V usage is TRBV7-9 and J usage is TRBJ2-2, with D possibly TRBD1 on 6 matching bases. V lost 5 bases and J lost 1, with 8 bases in between. CDR1 is SEHNR, CDR2 FQNEAQ, per germline (reference sequence). CDR3 length: 14 residues. The CDR3 region has the DNA TGTGCCAGCAGCCAGACAGGGAACACCGGGGAGCTGTTTTTT. Its protein product is CASSQTGNTGELFF.

The chain has TRBV28 and TRBJ2-3; perhaps TRBD1 as D (6 bases). V was trimmed by 6 bases and J by 1 base, leaving 14 bases between them. The germline V gene encodes CDR1 MDHEN and CDR2 SYDVKM. The CDR3 is 15 residues long. The CDR3 region is CASRTTGSRTDTQYF. The CDR3 nucleotides read TGTGCCAGCAGAACCACAGGGAGCCGCACAGATACGCAGTATTTT.

The chain uses TRBV6-5 and TRBJ2-6, with no clear D. Trimming stripped 4 bases from V and 0 bases from J, with 7 bases between. In germline, CDR1 is MNHEY, CDR2 SVGAGI. The CDR3 totals 15 residues. The CDR3 bases are TGTGCCAGCAGTTTGTTGTCCTCTGGGGCCAACGTCCTGACTTTC. Translating it yields CASSLLSSGANVLTF.

There are many counts of this clonotype. The chain is built from TRBV2 and TRBJ1-5; D uncertain. Trimming shortened V by 7 bases and J by 0 bases, and 7 bases separated the two germline ends. Germline assignment: CDR1 SNHLY and CDR2 FYNNEI. The CDR3 extends over 13 amino acids. In DNA, the CDR3 is TGTGCCAGCATGCTTGATAGCAATCAGCCCCAGCATTTT. Its translation is CASMLDSNQPQHF.

This clonotype showed up many times. V usage is TRBV30 and J usage is TRBJ1-6; D is undetermined. This CDR3 is 14 amino acids long. V lost 1 base and J 7 bases, leaving 11 bases between the germline ends. Germline CDR1 reads GTSNPN; CDR2 reads SVGIG (reference sequence). In nucleotides, the CDR3 is TGTGCCTGGAGTGGAACCCATGGGAATTCACCCCTCCACTTT. It is translated as CAWSGTHGNSPLHF.

This clonotype has a count of ten or more. The chain combines TRBV12-5 with TRBJ2-2; TRBD2 aligns across 8 bases. Germline CDR1 LGHNT, CDR2 FRNRAP. Germline trimming cut 1 base from V and 6 bases from J; bases unmatched to any gene: 10. The CDR3 extends over 17 amino acids. CDR3 sequence reads: CASGLERGTRIPGELFF. Here the CDR3 DNA reads TGTGCTAGTGGTTTGGAACGTGGGACTAGAATCCCCGGGGAGCTGTTTTTT. Full variable domain (rest looked up from reference TRBV12-5 and TRBJ2-2): DARVTQTPRHKVTEMGQEVTMRCQPILGHNTVFWYRQTMMQGLELLAYFRNRAPLDDSGMPKDRFSAEMPDATLATLKIQPSEPRDSAVYFCASGLERGTRIPGELFFGEGSRLTVL.

This rearrangement joins TRBV5-1 to TRBJ1-4; 9 nucleotides agree with TRBD1. The CDR3 is made up of 16 amino acids. The V gene end was trimmed by 3 bases and the J gene end by 5 bases; junction bases not matched to a gene: 8. Germline values: CDR1 SGHRS, CDR2 YFSETQ. The CDR3 spells CASSWGLGTGNEKLFF. The CDR3 DNA sequence: TGCGCCAGCAGCTGGGGCCTCGGGACAGGGAATGAAAAACTGTTTTTT.

This clonotype came up a few times. The chain couples TRBV6-1 to TRBJ1-5, with D maybe TRBD1 (6 bases). Trimming shortened V by 5 bases and J by 0 bases, and 14 bases separated the two germline ends. CDR3 length: 16 amino acids. Germline V gene sequence: CDR1 MNHNS, CDR2 SASEGT. CDR3 bases: TGTGCCAGCAGTAGGGGGGGGGGGTATAGCAATCAGCCCCAGCATTTT. It yields the protein CASSRGGGYSNQPQHF.

This clonotype has more than one count but fewer than ten. V gene TRBV5-1 combines with J gene TRBJ2-3; D is undetermined. The germline CDR1 and CDR2 sequences are SGHRS and YFSETQ. The CDR3 is 11 residues long. The ends were cut back, 6 bases at V and 5 bases at J, with 7 bases in the middle. The CDR3 spells CASKAVDTQYF. CDR3 in DNA: TGCGCCAGCAAGGCTGTAGATACGCAGTATTTT.

This clonotype was counted between two and nine times. This chain connects TRBV20-1 to TRBJ2-1, with D maybe TRBD2 (5 bases). The CDR3 spans 14 residues. Trimming shortened V by 1 base and J by 0 bases, and 7 bases separated the two germline ends. Per germline, CDR1 DFQATT and CDR2 SNEGSKA (reference sequence). CDR3 DNA sequence: TGCAGTGCTAGAGGAGCGGTCTCCTACAATGAGCAGTTCTTC. This sequence encodes CSARGAVSYNEQFF.

Many counts were recorded for this clonotype. This sequence joins TRBV28 and TRBJ2-5; 9 bases are a match to TRBD2. V dropped 10 bases and J dropped 5; count of bases not matched to a gene: 11. Looked up from germline, CDR1 is MDHEN and CDR2 is SYDVKM. The CDR3 contains 14 residues. For the CDR3, the DNA is TGTGCCATCAAACCGCGGGGGGGTTCCGAGACCCAGTACTTC. It yields the protein CAIKPRGGSETQYF.

This clonotype was observed a few times. This chain links TRBV20-1 with TRBJ1-6; 9 bases are shared with TRBD1. The CDR3 has 13 amino acids. Losses at the gene ends were 6 bases for V and 7 bases for J; bases not matched to a gene: 4. Germline V CDR1 and CDR2: DFQATT, SNEGSKA (reference sequence). CDR3 amino acids: CSAPGQGNSPLHF. The CDR3 coding sequence is TGCAGTGCCCCGGGACAGGGAAATTCACCCCTCCACTTT.

This clonotype was seen repeatedly, ten times or more. The chain joins TRBV7-2 to TRBJ1-1; D uncertain. V dropped 5 bases and J dropped 5 bases, with 21 bases sitting between them. Germline CDR1 and CDR2: SGHTA and FQGNSA. There are 16 residues in the CDR3. CDR3 protein: CASSHREQRAWTEAFF. The CDR3 coding sequence is TGTGCCAGCAGCCACCGGGAACAGAGGGCCTGGACTGAAGCTTTCTTT. Combining the CDR3 with reference TRBV7-2 and TRBJ1-1 gives the whole variable domain GAGVSQSPSNKVTEKGKDVELRCDPISGHTALYWYRQSLGQGLEFLIYFQGNSAPDKSGLPSDRFSAERTGGSVSTLTIQRTQQEDSAVYLCASSHREQRAWTEAFFGQGTRLTVV.

This clonotype was seen only a few times. The junction departs from the called germline gene at one end, perhaps through a read error. The rearrangement uses TRBV4-1 and TRBJ2-5; D ambiguous. This CDR3 has 13 residues. Per the germline V gene, CDR1 is MGHRA and CDR2 is YSYEKL. The CDR3 DNA reads as TGCGCCAGCAGCCAAGTTCTGCTAGAGGCCCAGTACTTC. This encodes CASSQVLLEAQYF.

In this sample, this clonotype turned up many times. The V and J genes are TRBV2 and TRBJ1-1; 8 bases are shared with TRBD1. Germline V CDR1 and CDR2: SNHLY, FYNNEI. This CDR3 has 17 amino acids. Trimming at V came to 3 bases and at J to 4 bases, leaving 13 bases not matched to a gene. The CDR3 here is CASSEPPTGGKGTEAFF. In nucleotides, the CDR3 is TGTGCCAGCAGTGAGCCCCCTACAGGGGGAAAGGGCACTGAAGCTTTCTTT.

This clonotype was seen at least ten times. The chain is built from TRBV28 and TRBJ2-2, with D perhaps matching TRBD1 (5 bases). The CDR3 extends over 15 amino acids. The germline V gene encodes CDR1 MDHEN and CDR2 SYDVKM. V was cut by 1 base and J by 4 bases, with 10 bases left in between. The CDR3 here is CASSLSRVRTGELFF. In DNA form, the CDR3 reads TGTGCCAGCAGTTTATCCAGGGTGCGCACCGGGGAGCTGTTTTTT.

This sequence joins TRBV3-1 and TRBJ1-4, with no clear D. Looked up from germline, CDR1 is LGHDT and CDR2 is YNNKEL (reference sequence). The CDR3 totals 15 residues. V lost 5 bases and J lost 8, with 18 bases in between. The CDR3: CASSEALLAAEKLFF. In nucleotides, the CDR3 is TGTGCCAGCAGCGAAGCCCTCCTCGCGGCCGAAAAACTGTTTTTT.

The V gene is TRBV27, the J gene TRBJ2-7; 10 bases are a match to TRBD2. The V segment lost 7 bases and the J segment 4 bases; nucleotides outside the gene matches: 10. There are 15 residues in the CDR3. Germline V lookup: CDR1 MNHEY, CDR2 SMNVEV (reference sequence). CDR3: CASIWGTSGNYEQYF. As DNA, the CDR3 is TGTGCCAGCATTTGGGGTACTAGCGGGAATTACGAGCAGTACTTC.

This clonotype was found many times. The chain recombines TRBV29-1 with TRBJ2-7, with 7 nucleotides matching TRBD2. V trimming: 4 bases; J trimming: 2 bases; junction bases outside the gene matches: 5. The V gene's germline CDR1 is SQVTM and CDR2 ANQGSEA. This CDR3 spans 13 amino acids. The chain's CDR3 is CSVVGRSPYEQYF. The CDR3 region has the DNA TGCAGCGTTGTCGGGAGGTCCCCCTACGAGCAGTACTTC.

This clonotype has ten or more counts. The V call is TRBV28, the J call TRBJ2-7; TRBD2 is a possible D gene (6 bases). This CDR3 has 13 residues. Trimming took off 4 bases at V and 7 bases at J, with 14 bases between the two ends. Germline V lookup: CDR1 MDHEN, CDR2 SYDVKM. DNA of the CDR3: TGTGCCAGCAGTTGGACTACCCTGAGGGAGCAGTACTTC. Translated, it gives CASSWTTLREQYF.